This T cell receptor (beta chain) stems from a study of T-cell reconstitution after alpha-beta-depleted transplantation in children. CDR1 and CDR2 (germline): DFQATT, SNEGSKA (reference sequence). The CDR3 length is 16 residues. V gave up 3 bases and J gave up 0 bases, with 17 bases separating them. Points from the study as a whole: Roughly two months post-transplant, alpha-beta T cells reportedly originated from several hundred graft clones that had expanded. T-cell numbers and diversity one year post-transplant derived largely from freshly generated T cells.

Preparation of the TCRbeta library used unique molecular identifiers. TCRdb recomputed calls from the PCR reads with MiXCR, one row per CDR3 protein. Of over 400,000 distinct CDR3 sequences listed, 43% are singletons. Concerning this clonotype itself: Its antigen is not identified.

The receptor comes from a girl aged 2 to 9 with aplastic anemia, due to receive a stem cell transplant. The chain joins TRBV20-1 to TRBJ1-1; D might be TRBD1 (5 bases). The specimen comprised PBMCs, sampled before TCRalphabeta/CD19-depleted stem cell transplant. DNA for the CDR3: TGCAGTGCTAGCCCCGGGACCCGAGGGGTGAACACTGAAGCTTTCTTT. Translating gives CSASPGTRGVNTEAFF.